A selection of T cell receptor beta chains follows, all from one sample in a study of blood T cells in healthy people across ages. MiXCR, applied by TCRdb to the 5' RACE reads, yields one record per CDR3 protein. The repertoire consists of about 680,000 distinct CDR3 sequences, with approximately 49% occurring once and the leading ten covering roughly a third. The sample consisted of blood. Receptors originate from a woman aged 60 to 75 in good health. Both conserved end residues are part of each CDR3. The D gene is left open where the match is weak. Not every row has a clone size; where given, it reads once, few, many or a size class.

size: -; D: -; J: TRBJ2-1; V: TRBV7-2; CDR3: CASSLQQSSYNEQFF; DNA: TGTGCCAGCAGCCTCCAGCAAAGCTCCTACAATGAGCAGTTCTTC
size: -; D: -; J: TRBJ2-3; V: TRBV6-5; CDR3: CASSSPPGDTQYF; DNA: TGTGCCAGCAGTTCTCCCCCTGGGGATACGCAGTATTTT
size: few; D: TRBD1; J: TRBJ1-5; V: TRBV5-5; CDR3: CASSMTGGYPYSNQPQHF; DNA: TGTGCCAGCAGCATGACAGGGGGTTACCCATATAGCAATCAGCCCCAGCATTTT
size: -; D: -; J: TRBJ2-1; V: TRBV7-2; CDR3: CASGRASGSYNEQFF; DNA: TGTGCCAGCGGCCGAGCGTCCGGCTCCTACAATGAGCAGTTCTTC
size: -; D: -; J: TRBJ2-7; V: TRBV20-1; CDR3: CSARDPSGDVNEQYF; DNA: TGCAGTGCTAGAGATCCCTCGGGAGACGTCAATGAGCAGTACTTC
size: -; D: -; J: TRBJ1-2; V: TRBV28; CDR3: CASSLFSQGSSGYTF; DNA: TGTGCCAGCAGTTTATTCAGCCAGGGCTCTTCTGGCTACACCTTC
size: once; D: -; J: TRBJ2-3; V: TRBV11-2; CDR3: CASSLLAMSTDTQYF; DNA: TGTGCCAGCAGCTTACTAGCGATGAGCACAGATACGCAGTATTTT
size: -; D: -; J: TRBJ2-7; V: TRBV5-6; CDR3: CASSRQTYNEQYF; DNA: TGTGCCAGCAGCCGACAGACCTACAATGAGCAGTACTTC
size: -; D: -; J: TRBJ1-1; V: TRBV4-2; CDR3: CASSQDSGTEAFF; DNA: TGTGCCAGCAGCCAAGATAGTGGCACTGAAGCTTTCTTT
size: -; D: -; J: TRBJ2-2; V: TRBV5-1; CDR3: CASSLAGKQKNTGELFF; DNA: TGCGCCAGCAGCTTGGCTGGGAAACAGAAGAACACCGGGGAGCTGTTTTTT
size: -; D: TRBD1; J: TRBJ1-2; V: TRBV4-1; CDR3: CASSQDRGVYGYTF; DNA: TGCGCCAGCAGCCAAGACAGGGGGGTATATGGCTACACCTTC
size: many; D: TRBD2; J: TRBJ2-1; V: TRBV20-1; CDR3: CSARPSGSFEQFF; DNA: TGCAGTGCTAGACCTAGCGGGAGCTTTGAGCAGTTCTTC
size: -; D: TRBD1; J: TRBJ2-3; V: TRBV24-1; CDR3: CATSESTGARSTDTQYF; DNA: TGTGCCACCAGTGAATCTACAGGGGCGAGGAGCACAGATACGCAGTATTTT
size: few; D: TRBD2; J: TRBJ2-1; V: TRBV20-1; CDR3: CSAIPSLAGGYNEQFF; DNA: TGCAGTGCTATCCCCTCCCTAGCGGGAGGTTACAATGAGCAGTTCTTC
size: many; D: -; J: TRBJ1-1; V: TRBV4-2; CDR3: CASSHTGVTTEAFF; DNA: TGTGCCAGCAGTCATACCGGAGTAACGACTGAAGCTTTCTTT
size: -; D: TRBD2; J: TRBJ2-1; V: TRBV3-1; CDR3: CASSQVPPGLAGPSSYNEQFF; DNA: TGTGCCAGCAGCCAAGTACCACCGGGACTAGCGGGACCCAGCTCCTACAATGAGCAGTTCTTC
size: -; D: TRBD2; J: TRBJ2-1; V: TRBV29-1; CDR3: CSVEGELAGNKQFF; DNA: TGCAGCGTTGAAGGCGAGCTAGCGGGCAATAAGCAGTTCTTC
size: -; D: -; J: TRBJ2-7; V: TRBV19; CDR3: CASSIGTRGEGEQYF; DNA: TGTGCCAGTAGTATCGGGACCCGCGGTGAGGGCGAGCAGTACTTC
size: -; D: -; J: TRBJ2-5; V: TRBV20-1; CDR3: CSARVPGIETQYF; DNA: TGCAGTGCTAGAGTCCCCGGGATCGAGACCCAGTACTTC
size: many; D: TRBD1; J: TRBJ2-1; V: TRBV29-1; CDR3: CSVGQGNEQFF; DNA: TGCAGCGTTGGACAGGGGAATGAGCAGTTCTTC
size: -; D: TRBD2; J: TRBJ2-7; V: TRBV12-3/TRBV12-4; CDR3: CASSHYSYSGRADEQYF; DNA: TGTGCCAGCAGTCACTACTCCTATAGCGGGAGGGCCGACGAGCAGTACTTC
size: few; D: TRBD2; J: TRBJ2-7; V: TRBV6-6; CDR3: CASSYWGGGSSYEQYF; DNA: TGTGCCAGCAGTTATTGGGGCGGGGGTAGCTCCTACGAGCAGTACTTC
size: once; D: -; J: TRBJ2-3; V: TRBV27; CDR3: CASRLTGLYTDTQYF; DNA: TGTGCCAGCAGGTTAACAGGGCTCTACACAGATACGCAGTATTTT
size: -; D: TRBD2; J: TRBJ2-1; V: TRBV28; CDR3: CASKGGQASGLHEQFF; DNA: TGTGCCAGCAAGGGGGGCCAGGCTAGCGGGCTCCATGAGCAGTTCTTC
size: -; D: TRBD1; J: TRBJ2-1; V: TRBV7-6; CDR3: CASSSTPGQGYNEQFF; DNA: TGTGCCAGCAGCTCCACCCCGGGACAGGGTTACAATGAGCAGTTCTTC
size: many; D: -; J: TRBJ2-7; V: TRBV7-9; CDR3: CASSLDYGGDEQYF; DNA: TGTGCCAGCAGCTTAGATTACGGGGGCGACGAGCAGTACTTC
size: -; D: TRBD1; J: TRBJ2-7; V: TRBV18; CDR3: CASSLFQGAREQYF; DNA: TGTGCCAGCTCACTATTTCAGGGGGCGCGGGAGCAGTACTTC
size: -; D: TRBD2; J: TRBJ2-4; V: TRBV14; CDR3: CASSHGSGATKNIQYF; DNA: TGTGCCAGCAGCCATGGTAGCGGGGCTACCAAAAACATTCAGTACTTC
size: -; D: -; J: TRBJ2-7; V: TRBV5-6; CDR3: CASSFYTSSYEQYF; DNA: TGTGCCAGCAGCTTCTATACGAGCTCCTACGAGCAGTACTTC
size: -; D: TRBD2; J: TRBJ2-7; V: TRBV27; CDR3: CASSFSGTHTHNEQYF; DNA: TGTGCCAGCAGTTTCAGCGGGACCCATACCCACAATGAGCAGTACTTC
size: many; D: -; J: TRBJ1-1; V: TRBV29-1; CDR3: CSVVQGLNTEAFF; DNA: TGCAGCGTTGTTCAGGGCTTGAACACTGAAGCTTTCTTT
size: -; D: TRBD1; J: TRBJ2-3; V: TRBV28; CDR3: CASSSGQGVDTQYF; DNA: TGTGCCAGCAGTTCTGGACAGGGGGTTGATACGCAGTATTTT
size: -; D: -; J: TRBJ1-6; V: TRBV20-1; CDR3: CSARDPGLSSYNSPLHF; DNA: TGCAGTGCTAGAGATCCGGGCTTAAGCTCCTATAATTCACCCCTCCACTTT
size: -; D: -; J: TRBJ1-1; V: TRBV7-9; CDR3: CASSFLGGGEAFF; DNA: TGTGCCAGCAGCTTTCTGGGAGGTGGCGAAGCTTTCTTT
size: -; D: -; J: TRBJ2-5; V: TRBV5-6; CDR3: CASSLGVGGNPQETQYF; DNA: TGTGCCAGCAGCTTGGGCGTAGGGGGAAACCCCCAAGAGACCCAGTACTTC